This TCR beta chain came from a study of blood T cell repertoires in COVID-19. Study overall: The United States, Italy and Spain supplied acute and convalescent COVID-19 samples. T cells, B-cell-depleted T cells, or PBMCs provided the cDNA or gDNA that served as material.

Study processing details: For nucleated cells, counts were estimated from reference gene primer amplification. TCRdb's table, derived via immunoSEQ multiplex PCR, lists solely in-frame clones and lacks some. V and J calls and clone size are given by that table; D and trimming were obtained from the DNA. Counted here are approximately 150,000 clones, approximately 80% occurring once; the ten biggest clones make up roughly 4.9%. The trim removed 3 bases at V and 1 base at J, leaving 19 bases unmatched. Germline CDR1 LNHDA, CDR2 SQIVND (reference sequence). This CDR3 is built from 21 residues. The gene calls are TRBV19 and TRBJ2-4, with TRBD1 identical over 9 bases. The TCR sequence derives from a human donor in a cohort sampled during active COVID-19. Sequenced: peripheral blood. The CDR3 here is CASSIPLPGQGPTAAKNIQYF. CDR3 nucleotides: TGTGCCAGTAGTATTCCCTTACCGGGACAGGGACCAACGGCGGCCAAAAACATTCAGTACTTC.